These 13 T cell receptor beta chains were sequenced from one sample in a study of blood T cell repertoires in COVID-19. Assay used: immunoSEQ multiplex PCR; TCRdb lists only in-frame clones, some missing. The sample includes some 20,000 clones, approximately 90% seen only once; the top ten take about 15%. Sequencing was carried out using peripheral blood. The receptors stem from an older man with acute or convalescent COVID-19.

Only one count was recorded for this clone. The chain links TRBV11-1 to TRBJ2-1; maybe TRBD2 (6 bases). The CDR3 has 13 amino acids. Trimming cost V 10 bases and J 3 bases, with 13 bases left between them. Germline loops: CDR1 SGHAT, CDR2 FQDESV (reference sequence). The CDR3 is CATRSGFYNEQFF. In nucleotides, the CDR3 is TGTGCCACCAGAAGCGGGTTCTACAATGAGCAGTTCTTC.

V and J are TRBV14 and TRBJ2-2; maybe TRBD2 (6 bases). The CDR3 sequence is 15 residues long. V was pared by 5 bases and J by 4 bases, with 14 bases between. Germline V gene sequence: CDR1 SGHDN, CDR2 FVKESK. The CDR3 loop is CASSARRELTGELFF. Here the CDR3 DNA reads TGTGCCAGCAGCGCCCGCCGGGAGCTCACCGGGGAGCTGTTTTTT.

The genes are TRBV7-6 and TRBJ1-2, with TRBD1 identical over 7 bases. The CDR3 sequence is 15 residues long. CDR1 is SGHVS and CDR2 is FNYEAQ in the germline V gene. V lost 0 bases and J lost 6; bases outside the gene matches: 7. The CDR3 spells CASSLAHRGTDGYTF. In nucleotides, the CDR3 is TGTGCCAGCAGCTTAGCGCACAGGGGTACGGATGGCTACACCTTC. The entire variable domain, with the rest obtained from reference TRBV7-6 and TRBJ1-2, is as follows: GAGVSQSPRYKVTKRGQDVALRCDPISGHVSLYWYRQALGQGPEFLTYFNYEAQQDKSGLPNDRFSAERPEGSISTLTIQRTEQRDSAMYRCASSLAHRGTDGYTFGSGTRLTVV.

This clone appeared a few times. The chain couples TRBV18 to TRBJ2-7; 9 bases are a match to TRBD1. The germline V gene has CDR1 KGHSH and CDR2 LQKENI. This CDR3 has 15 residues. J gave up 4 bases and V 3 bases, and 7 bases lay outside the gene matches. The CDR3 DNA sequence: TGTGCCAGCTCACCGTACCGGGACAGGGCTTACGAGCAGTACTTC. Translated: CASSPYRDRAYEQYF.

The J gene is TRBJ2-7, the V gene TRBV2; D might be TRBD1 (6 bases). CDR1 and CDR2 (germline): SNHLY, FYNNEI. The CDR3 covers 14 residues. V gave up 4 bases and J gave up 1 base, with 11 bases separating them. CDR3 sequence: CASSGVRGSYEQYF. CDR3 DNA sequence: TGTGCCAGCAGTGGGGTCAGGGGATCCTACGAGCAGTACTTC.

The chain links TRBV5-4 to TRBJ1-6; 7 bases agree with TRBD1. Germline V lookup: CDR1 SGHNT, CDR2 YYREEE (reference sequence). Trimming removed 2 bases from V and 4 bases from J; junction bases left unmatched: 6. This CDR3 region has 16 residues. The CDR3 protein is CASSFSGGTYNSPLHF. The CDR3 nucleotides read TGTGCCAGCAGCTTTTCAGGGGGGACTTATAATTCACCCCTCCACTTT.

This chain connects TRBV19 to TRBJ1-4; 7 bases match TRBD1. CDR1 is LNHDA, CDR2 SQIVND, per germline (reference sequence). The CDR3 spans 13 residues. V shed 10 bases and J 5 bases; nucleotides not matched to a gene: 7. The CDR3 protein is CATRTGSNEKLFF. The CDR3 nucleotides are TGTGCCACGAGGACAGGTTCCAATGAAAAACTGTTTTTT.

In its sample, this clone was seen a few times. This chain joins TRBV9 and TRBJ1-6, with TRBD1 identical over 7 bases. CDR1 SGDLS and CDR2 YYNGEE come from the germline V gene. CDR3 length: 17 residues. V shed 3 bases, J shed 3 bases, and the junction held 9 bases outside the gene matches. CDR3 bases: TGTGCCAGCAGCGAGGGACAGCTTAGTATCTATAATTCACCCCTCCACTTT. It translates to CASSEGQLSIYNSPLHF.

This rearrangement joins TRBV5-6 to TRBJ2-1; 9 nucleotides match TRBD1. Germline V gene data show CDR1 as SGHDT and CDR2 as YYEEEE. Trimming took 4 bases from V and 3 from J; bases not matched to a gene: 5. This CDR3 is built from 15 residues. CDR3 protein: CASSTQTGGYNEQFF. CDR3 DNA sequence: TGTGCCAGCAGCACGCAGACAGGGGGCTACAATGAGCAGTTCTTC.

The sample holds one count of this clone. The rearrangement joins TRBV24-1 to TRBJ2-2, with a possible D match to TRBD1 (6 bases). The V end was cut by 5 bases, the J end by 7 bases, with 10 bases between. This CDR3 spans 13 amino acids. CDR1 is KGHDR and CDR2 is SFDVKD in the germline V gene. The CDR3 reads CATSALGGGELFF. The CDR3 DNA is TGTGCCACCAGTGCGTTAGGGGGCGGGGAGCTGTTTTTT.

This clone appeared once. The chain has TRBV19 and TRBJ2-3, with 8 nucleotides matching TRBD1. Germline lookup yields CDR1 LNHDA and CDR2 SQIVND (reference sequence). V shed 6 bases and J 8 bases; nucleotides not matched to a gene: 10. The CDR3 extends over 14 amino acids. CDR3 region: CASSHNRGDGTQYF. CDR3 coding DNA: TGTGCCAGTAGCCACAACAGGGGGGACGGTACGCAGTATTTT.

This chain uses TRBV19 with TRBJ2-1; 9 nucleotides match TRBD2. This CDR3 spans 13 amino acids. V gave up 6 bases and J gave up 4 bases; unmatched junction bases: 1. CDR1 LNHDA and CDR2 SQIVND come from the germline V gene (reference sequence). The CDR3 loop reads CASSTSGYNEQFF. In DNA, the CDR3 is TGTGCCAGTAGCACTAGCGGGTACAATGAGCAGTTCTTC.

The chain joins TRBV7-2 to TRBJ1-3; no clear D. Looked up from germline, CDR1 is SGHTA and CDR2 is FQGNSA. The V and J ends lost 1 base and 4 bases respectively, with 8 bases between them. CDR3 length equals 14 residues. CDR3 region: CASSLGSEGNTIYF. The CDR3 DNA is TGTGCCAGCAGCTTAGGGTCAGAAGGAAACACCATATATTTT.